This TCR beta chain comes out of a study of shared clonotypes between healthy human individuals. The wider study: The composition of the donors was two women and a few men aged 18 to 49.

Naive CD8 cells lacked CD45RO, underwent positive selection for CCR7 and left out terminally differentiated effector memory CD45RA+ cells. Each sorted subset replicate got 200 ng genomic DNA, about 33,000 genomes. Authors' methods: ImmunoSEQ junction-only sequences lacked quality scores, so their filtering differed. Sequencing used immunoSEQ multiplex PCR; TCRdb keeps in-frame clones, though not all of them. The V and J calls and clone size were taken over from that table, and D and trimming were inferred from the DNA. The table has approximately 840,000 clones, about 96% seen once. The receptor was derived from a man aged 25-40 years in good health. The sequencing input was naive CD8+ T cells sorted from blood.

The CDR3 loop is CASSLVASNEQFF. In DNA form, the CDR3 reads TGTGCCAGCAGCTTAGTTGCTTCTAATGAGCAGTTCTTC. The genes are TRBV7-2 and TRBJ2-1; no clear D. This CDR3 is 13 amino acids long. V was trimmed by 1 base and J by 7 bases, leaving 8 bases between them. Germline CDR1 and CDR2: SGHTA and FQGNSA.